This is a list of T cell receptor beta chains from one sample in a study of molecular identifiers for immune sequencing clone quantification. Using its own MiXCR run on the PCR reads, TCRdb lists one record per CDR3 protein. The sample carries hundreds of thousands of distinct CDR3 sequences, about 25% recorded once. Material for sequencing was naive CD8+ T cells from blood, with Jurkat cell RNA spiked in. Receptors were obtained from a human donor in good health. Some libraries in this study had Jurkat cell RNA spiked in. CDR3s include the opening cysteine and the closing phenylalanine or tryptophan. A D gene is named only where the DNA matches it firmly. Only part of the rows carry a size: once, few, many, or a class if the clone is expanded.

CATAASGNRAETQYF	TGTGCCACCGCAGCTAGCGGGAATCGCGCGGAGACCCAGTACTTC	TRBD2	-	15	TRBV27	TRBJ2-5
CASSFHYTSSTDTQYF	TGTGCCAGCAGTTTCCACTACACTAGCTCCACAGATACGCAGTATTTT	-	many	16	TRBV28	TRBJ2-3
CASSLDETKLDEQFF	TGCGCCAGCAGCTTGGACGAGACGAAACTTGATGAGCAGTTCTTC	-	-	15	TRBV5-1	TRBJ2-1
CASSKGRAGGSGGPYNEQFF	TGTGCCAGCAGCAAAGGTCGAGCGGGAGGGTCCGGTGGTCCCTACAATGAGCAGTTCTTC	-	-	20	TRBV21-1	TRBJ2-1
CSASYLPAMYQETQYF	TGCAGTGCTAGCTACCTACCAGCGATGTACCAAGAGACCCAGTACTTC	-	-	16	TRBV20-1	TRBJ2-5
CAWRLPTGQGDEKLFF	TGTGCCTGGAGATTACCGACGGGACAGGGAGATGAAAAACTGTTTTTT	TRBD1	many	16	TRBV30	TRBJ1-4
CAWSVEGLYDVADTQYF	TGTGCCTGGAGTGTCGAGGGACTGTATGACGTGGCGGATACGCAGTATTTT	-	many	17	TRBV30	TRBJ2-3
CASSYRVDYGYTF	TGTGCCAGCAGTTACCGAGTAGACTATGGCTACACCTTC	-	many	13	TRBV28	TRBJ1-2
CASSAEAGVREQYF	TGTGCCAGCAGCGCCGAAGCGGGAGTCCGGGAGCAGTACTTC	TRBD2	-	14	TRBV2	TRBJ2-7
CASSQELGRSYEQYF	TGCGCCAGCAGCCAAGAACTGGGCAGGTCCTACGAGCAGTACTTC	-	-	15	TRBV4-3	TRBJ2-7
CASSLLGQGALTGELFF	TGTGCCAGCAGTCTTCTAGGACAGGGGGCGCTCACCGGGGAGCTGTTTTTT	TRBD1	many	17	TRBV28	TRBJ2-2
CASSQETPVMNTEAFF	TGTGCCAGCAGCCAAGAAACACCCGTAATGAACACTGAAGCTTTCTTT	-	many	16	TRBV14	TRBJ1-1
CASSSPDRGEQYF	TGTGCCAGCAGCTCTCCGGACAGGGGCGAGCAGTACTTC	TRBD1	-	13	TRBV7-9	TRBJ2-7
CASSQDSRVYGYTF	TGCGCCAGCAGCCAAGATAGTCGCGTCTATGGCTACACCTTC	-	many	14	TRBV4-3	TRBJ1-2
CASGHLHRDQPQRF	TGTGCCAGCGGTCACCTGCACAGGGATCAGCCCCAGCGTTTT	-	-	14	TRBV12-3/TRBV12-4	TRBJ1-5
CASSSLGGESSYEQYF	TGTGCCAGCAGCTCCCTCGGGGGGGAGAGCTCCTACGAGCAGTACTTC	TRBD2	once	16	TRBV7-9	TRBJ2-7
CASSIYDRGRGSGELFF	TGCGCCAGCAGCATATACGACAGGGGGCGCGGGTCCGGGGAGCTGTTTTTT	TRBD1	-	17	TRBV5-1	TRBJ2-2
CASRQTGVKAQYF	TGTGCCAGCAGGCAGACAGGGGTGAAGGCCCAGTACTTC	TRBD1	-	13	TRBV27	TRBJ2-5
CASSPRQGIREQYF	TGCGCCAGCAGCCCCCGACAGGGGATTCGTGAGCAGTACTTC	TRBD1	many	14	TRBV4-3	TRBJ2-7
CASSGPWGPVSHEQYF	TGTGCCAGCAGCGGTCCTTGGGGGCCAGTCTCCCACGAGCAGTACTTC	-	few	16	TRBV5-8	TRBJ2-7
CASSLVSVQPNSPLHF	TGTGCCAGCAGCTTAGTCTCTGTACAGCCCAATTCACCCCTCCACTTT	-	few	16	TRBV7-8	TRBJ1-6
CASSMLLGANVLTF	TGTGCCAGTAGTATGCTATTGGGGGCCAACGTCCTGACTTTC	-	few	14	TRBV19	TRBJ2-6
CSVEGRSGEQYF	TGCAGCGTTGAAGGTCGATCGGGCGAGCAGTACTTC	-	many	12	TRBV29-1	TRBJ2-7
CATSSIFGAVAGVQETQYF	TGTGCCACCAGCAGTATATTTGGTGCGGTGGCGGGAGTTCAAGAGACCCAGTACTTC	TRBD2	-	19	TRBV15	TRBJ2-5
CASSQAHSISYEQYF	TGCGCCAGCAGCCAAGCCCATAGTATCTCCTACGAGCAGTACTTC	-	many	15	TRBV4-3	TRBJ2-7
CASSPTGSPYNEQFF	TGTGCCAGCAGTCCTACAGGTTCCCCCTACAATGAGCAGTTCTTC	-	few	15	TRBV27	TRBJ2-1
CASALAGNEQFF	TGTGCCAGCGCCCTAGCGGGCAATGAGCAGTTCTTC	TRBD2	-	12	TRBV7-3	TRBJ2-1
CASSEPGGSGQPQHF	TGTGCCAGCAGTGAGCCAGGGGGAAGTGGACAGCCCCAGCATTTT	TRBD1	-	15	TRBV25-1	TRBJ1-5
CASSLGTVMWEKGYTF	TGTGCCAGCAGCCTTGGGACAGTTATGTGGGAGAAAGGCTACACCTTC	TRBD1	-	16	TRBV14	TRBJ1-2
CASSSPRNSFEQYF	TGTGCCAGCAGCTCGCCCAGAAATTCTTTCGAGCAGTACTTC	-	many	14	TRBV7-9	TRBJ2-7
CASSQDLSPNTEAFF	TGCGCCAGCAGCCAAGACCTCTCACCGAACACTGAAGCTTTCTTT	-	-	15	TRBV4-1	TRBJ1-1
CSVDGMGKGAYNEQFF	TGCAGCGTTGACGGGATGGGGAAAGGGGCCTACAATGAGCAGTTCTTC	-	-	16	TRBV29-1	TRBJ2-1
CASRGSYADTQYF	TGTGCCAGTAGGGGATCATATGCAGATACGCAGTATTTT	-	-	13	TRBV19	TRBJ2-3
CASSVEGLNTGELFF	TGTGCCAGCAGCGTAGAAGGACTGAACACCGGGGAGCTGTTTTTT	-	-	15	TRBV9	TRBJ2-2
CASSPPGAGSSSYHAQFF	TGTGCCAGCTCCCCCCCGGGAGCGGGTTCGAGCTCCTACCATGCGCAGTTCTTC	-	-	18	TRBV18	TRBJ2-1
CASADLDGSHETQYF	TGCGCCAGCGCCGATTTGGATGGTAGTCACGAGACCCAGTACTTC	-	few	15	TRBV4-1	TRBJ2-5
CASSIFQGLNTEAFF	TGTGCCAGTAGTATATTTCAGGGACTGAACACTGAAGCTTTCTTT	-	-	15	TRBV19	TRBJ1-1
CSANLQGAQFSYEQYF	TGCAGTGCTAATCTACAGGGGGCTCAGTTCTCCTACGAGCAGTACTTC	TRBD1	few	16	TRBV20-1	TRBJ2-7
CASSVAGQGAYEQYF	TGTGCCAGCAGCGTAGCGGGACAGGGGGCTTACGAGCAGTACTTC	TRBD1	few	15	TRBV9	TRBJ2-7
CAWRADTDTQYF	TGTGCCTGGAGGGCGGACACAGATACGCAGTATTTT	-	many	12	TRBV30	TRBJ2-3
CASSQEPPGLGLSYEQYF	TGCGCCAGCAGCCAAGAACCCCCCGGACTAGGTCTCTCCTACGAGCAGTACTTC	TRBD2	-	18	TRBV4-3	TRBJ2-7
CASSPSLDGANVLTF	TGCGCCAGCAGCCCCTCCCTTGATGGGGCCAACGTCCTGACTTTC	-	-	15	TRBV4-1	TRBJ2-6
CAISVAGYTDTQYF	TGTGCCATCAGTGTAGCGGGGTACACAGATACGCAGTATTTT	TRBD2	many	14	TRBV10-3	TRBJ2-3
CASSFSGSGNTIYF	TGTGCCAGCAGTTTTTCGGGGTCTGGAAACACCATATATTTT	-	-	14	TRBV6-5	TRBJ1-3
CASSSAQGPRTIYF	TGCGCCAGCAGCTCGGCACAGGGGCCTCGGACCATATATTTT	TRBD1	few	14	TRBV5-1	TRBJ1-3